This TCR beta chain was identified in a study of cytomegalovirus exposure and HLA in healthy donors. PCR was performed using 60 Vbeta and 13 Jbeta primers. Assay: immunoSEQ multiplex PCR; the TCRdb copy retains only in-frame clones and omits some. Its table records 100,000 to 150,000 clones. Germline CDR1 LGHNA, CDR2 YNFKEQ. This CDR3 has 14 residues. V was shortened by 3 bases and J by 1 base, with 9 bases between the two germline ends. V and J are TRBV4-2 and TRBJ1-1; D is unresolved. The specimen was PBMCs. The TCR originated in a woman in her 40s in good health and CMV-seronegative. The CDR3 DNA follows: TGTGCCAGCAGCCAGAGCACAGCGAACACTGAAGCTTTCTTT. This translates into CASSQSTANTEAFF.